This entry lists 8 T cell receptor beta chains sequenced from one sample in a study of shared clonotypes between healthy human individuals. Libraries were prepared by immunoSEQ multiplex PCR; TCRdb keeps only in-frame clonotypes and omits some of them. The sample contains 450,000 to 600,000 clones, roughly 78% of which appear only once. Sequencing was done on a sample of PBMCs. All receptors come from a woman aged 40 to 50 in good health. Some clones in this sample may be carry-over from other donors' samples.

This clone occurred a few times. V and J are TRBV7-6 and TRBJ2-5; D gene uncertain. CDR1 SGHVS and CDR2 FNYEAQ come from the germline V gene. CDR3 length: 15 amino acids. V was trimmed by 7 bases and J by 2 bases, leaving 17 bases between them. CDR3 in amino acids: CASTKRPRAQETQYF. As DNA, the CDR3 is TGTGCCAGCACCAAACGGCCCCGTGCGCAAGAGACCCAGTACTTC.

The chain links TRBV7-8 to TRBJ2-2, with 8 bases that match TRBD1. Germline CDR1 and CDR2: SGHVS and FQNEAQ. V was clipped by 8 bases and J by 1 base; unmatched bases: 9. This CDR3 spans 16 amino acids. The CDR3 DNA sequence: TGTGCCAGCGGGGTCAGGGGGCATGAGAACACCGGGGAGCTGTTTTTT. Protein sequence: CASGVRGHENTGELFF.

This chain connects TRBV6-1 to TRBJ2-3; a weak D match, TRBD1 (5 bases). The CDR3 has 12 amino acids. Germline V gene data show CDR1 as MNHNS and CDR2 as SASEGT. V was trimmed by 4 bases and J by 6 bases, leaving 8 bases between them. The CDR3 nucleotides are TGTGCCAGCAGTGTAGGGGCTGATACGCAGTATTTT. Its protein product is CASSVGADTQYF.

The chain is built from TRBV11-3 and TRBJ2-7; 12 nucleotides align to TRBD2. V was pared by 6 bases and J by 3 bases, with 9 bases of the junction left unmatched. The germline CDR1 and CDR2 sequences are SGHNT and YENEEA. The CDR3 extends over 16 amino acids. CDR3 DNA sequence: TGTGCCAGCAGTCACCCCCGGACTAGCGGGATCTACGAGCAGTACTTC. This sequence encodes CASSHPRTSGIYEQYF.

A few counts support this clone. The chain has TRBV15 and TRBJ2-5; no clear D. The V gene lost 2 bases and the J gene lost 6 bases, with 16 bases spanning the gap. CDR1 is LNHNV, CDR2 YYDKDF, per germline (reference sequence). CDR3 length: 15 amino acids. CDR3 DNA sequence: TGTGCCACCAGCAGAACCGGGCCAGAGGCGCAGACCCAGTACTTC. Its protein is CATSRTGPEAQTQYF.

The chain employs TRBV4-2 and TRBJ2-7; TRBD1 matches 7 bases. Germline V CDR1 and CDR2: LGHNA, YNFKEQ. This CDR3 has 15 residues. Trimming cost V 1 base and J 3 bases; bases outside gene matches: 6. CDR3 nucleotide sequence: TGTGCCAGCAGCCAAGCACAGGCAGGGGGCTACGAGCAGTACTTC. Translated: CASSQAQAGGYEQYF.

The chain recombines TRBV5-4 with TRBJ1-2; D possibly corresponds to TRBD1 (6 bases). This CDR3 comprises 14 residues. CDR1 and CDR2 (germline): SGHNT, YYREEE (reference sequence). V lost 1 base to trimming and J lost 2 bases, with 9 bases between them. The CDR3 loop reads CASSLQGPNYGYTF. The DNA of the CDR3 is TGTGCCAGCAGCTTGCAGGGGCCCAACTATGGCTACACCTTC.

The genes are TRBV5-4 and TRBJ2-4; the match to TRBD2 covers 7 bases. This CDR3 comprises 16 residues. J lost 8 bases, V lost 0 bases, and 11 bases had no gene match. Per germline, CDR1 SGHNT and CDR2 YYREEE (reference sequence). This chain's CDR3 is CASSLAVGEGVDIQYF. CDR3 sequence (DNA): TGTGCCAGCAGCTTGGCAGTAGGGGAGGGTGTTGACATTCAGTACTTC.